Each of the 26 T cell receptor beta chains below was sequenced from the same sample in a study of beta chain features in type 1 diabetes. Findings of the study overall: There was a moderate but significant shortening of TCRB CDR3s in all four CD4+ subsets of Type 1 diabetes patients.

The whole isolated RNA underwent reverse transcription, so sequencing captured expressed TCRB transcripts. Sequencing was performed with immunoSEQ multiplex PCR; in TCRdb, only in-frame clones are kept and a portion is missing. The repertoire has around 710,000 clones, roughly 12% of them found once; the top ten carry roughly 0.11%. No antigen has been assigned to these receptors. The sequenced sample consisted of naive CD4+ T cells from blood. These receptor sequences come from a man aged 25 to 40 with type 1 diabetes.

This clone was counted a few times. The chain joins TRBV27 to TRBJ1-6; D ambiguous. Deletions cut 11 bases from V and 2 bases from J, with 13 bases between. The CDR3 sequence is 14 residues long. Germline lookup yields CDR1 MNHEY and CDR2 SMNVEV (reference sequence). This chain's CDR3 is CAVEVTTYNSPLHF. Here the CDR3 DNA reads TGTGCCGTGGAGGTGACAACCTATAATTCACCCCTCCACTTT.

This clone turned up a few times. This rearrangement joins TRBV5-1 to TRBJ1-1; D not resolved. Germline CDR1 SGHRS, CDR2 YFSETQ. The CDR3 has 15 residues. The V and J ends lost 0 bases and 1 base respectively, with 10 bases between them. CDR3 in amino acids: CASSLGVTSNTEAFF. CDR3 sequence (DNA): TGCGCCAGCAGCTTGGGGGTCACTTCGAACACTGAAGCTTTCTTT. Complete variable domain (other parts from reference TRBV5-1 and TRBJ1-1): KAGVTQTPRYLIKTRGQQVTLSCSPISGHRSVSWYQQTPGQGLQFLFEYFSETQRNKGNFPGRFSGRQFSNSRSEMNVSTLELGDSALYLCASSLGVTSNTEAFFGQGTRLTVV.

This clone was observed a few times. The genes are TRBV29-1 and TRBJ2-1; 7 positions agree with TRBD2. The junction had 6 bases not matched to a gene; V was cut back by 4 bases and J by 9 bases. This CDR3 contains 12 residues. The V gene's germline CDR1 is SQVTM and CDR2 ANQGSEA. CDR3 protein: CSVVWGRGEQFF. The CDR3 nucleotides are TGCAGCGTTGTCTGGGGGAGGGGTGAGCAGTTCTTC.

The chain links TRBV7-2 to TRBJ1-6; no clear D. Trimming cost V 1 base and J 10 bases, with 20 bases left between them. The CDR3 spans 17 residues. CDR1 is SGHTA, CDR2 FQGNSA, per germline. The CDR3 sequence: CASSLEALTRSGSPLHF. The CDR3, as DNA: TGTGCCAGCAGCTTAGAGGCCTTAACTCGTTCAGGCTCACCCCTCCACTTT. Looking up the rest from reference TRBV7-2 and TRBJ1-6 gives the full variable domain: GAGVSQSPSNKVTEKGKDVELRCDPISGHTALYWYRQSLGQGLEFLIYFQGNSAPDKSGLPSDRFSAERTGGSVSTLTIQRTQQEDSAVYLCASSLEALTRSGSPLHFGNGTRLTVT.

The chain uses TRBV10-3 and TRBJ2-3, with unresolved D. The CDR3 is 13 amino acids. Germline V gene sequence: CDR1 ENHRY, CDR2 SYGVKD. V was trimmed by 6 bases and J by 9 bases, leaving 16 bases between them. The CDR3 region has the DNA TGTGCCATCAGCGAGAGAACCTTGGACACGCAGTATTTT. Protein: CAISERTLDTQYF.

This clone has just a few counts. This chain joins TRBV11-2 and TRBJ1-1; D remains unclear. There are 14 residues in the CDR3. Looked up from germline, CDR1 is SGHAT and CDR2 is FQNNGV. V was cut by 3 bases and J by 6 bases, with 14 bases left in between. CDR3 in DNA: TGTGCCAGCAGCTTCGTTCGGTTGGTCCCTGAAGCTTTCTTT. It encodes CASSFVRLVPEAFF.

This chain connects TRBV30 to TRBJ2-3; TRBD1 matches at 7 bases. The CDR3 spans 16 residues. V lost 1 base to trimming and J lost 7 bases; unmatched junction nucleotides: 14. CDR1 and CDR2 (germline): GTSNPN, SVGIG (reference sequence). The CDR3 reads CAWSGTLTGVSNTQYF. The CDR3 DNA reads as TGTGCCTGGAGTGGCACCCTTACAGGGGTTTCAAATACGCAGTATTTT. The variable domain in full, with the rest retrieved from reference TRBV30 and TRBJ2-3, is SQTIHQWPATLVQPVGSPLSLECTVEGTSNPNLYWYRQAAGRGLQLLFYSVGIGQISSEVPQNLSASRPQDRQFILSSKKLLLSDSGFYLCAWSGTLTGVSNTQYFGPGTRLTVL.

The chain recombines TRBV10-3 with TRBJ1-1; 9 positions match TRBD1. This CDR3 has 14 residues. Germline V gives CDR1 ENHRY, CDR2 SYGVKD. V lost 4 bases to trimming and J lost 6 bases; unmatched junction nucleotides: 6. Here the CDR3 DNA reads TGTGCCATCAGTGGGGGACAGGGTCGTGCTGAAGCTTTCTTT. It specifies CAISGGQGRAEAFF.

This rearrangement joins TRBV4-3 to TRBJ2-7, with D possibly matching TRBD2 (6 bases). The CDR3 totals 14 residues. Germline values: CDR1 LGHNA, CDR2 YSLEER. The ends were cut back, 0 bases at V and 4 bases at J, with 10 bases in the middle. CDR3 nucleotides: TGCGCCAGCAGCCAAGACTGGGGAGGTTACGAGCAGTACTTC. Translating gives CASSQDWGGYEQYF.

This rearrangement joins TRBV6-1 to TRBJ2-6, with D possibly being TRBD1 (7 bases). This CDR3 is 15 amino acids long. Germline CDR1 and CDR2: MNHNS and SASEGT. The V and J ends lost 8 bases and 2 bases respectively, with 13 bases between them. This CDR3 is CASVQGGAGANVLTF. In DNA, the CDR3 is TGTGCCAGCGTCCAGGGGGGCGCTGGGGCCAACGTCCTGACTTTC.

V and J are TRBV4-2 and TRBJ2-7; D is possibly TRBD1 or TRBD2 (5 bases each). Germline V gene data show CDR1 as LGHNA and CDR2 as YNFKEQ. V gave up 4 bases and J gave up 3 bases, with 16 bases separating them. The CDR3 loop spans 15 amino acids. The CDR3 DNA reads TGTGCCAGCAGCCCTAACCCGGGGACCCTCTACGAGCAGTACTTC. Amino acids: CASSPNPGTLYEQYF.

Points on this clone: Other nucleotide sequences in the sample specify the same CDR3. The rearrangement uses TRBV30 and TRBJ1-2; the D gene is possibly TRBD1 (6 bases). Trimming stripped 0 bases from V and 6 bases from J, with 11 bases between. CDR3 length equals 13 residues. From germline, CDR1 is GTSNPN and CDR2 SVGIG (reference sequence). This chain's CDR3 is CAWSVSGGNGYTF. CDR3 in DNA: TGTGCCTGGAGTGTTTCTGGGGGCAATGGCTACACCTTC.

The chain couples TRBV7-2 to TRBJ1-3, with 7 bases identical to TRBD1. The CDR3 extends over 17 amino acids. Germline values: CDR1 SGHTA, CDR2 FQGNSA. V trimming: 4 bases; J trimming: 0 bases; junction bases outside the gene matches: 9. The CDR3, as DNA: TGTGCCAGCAGCTCGACGACAGGGACCTTCTCTGGAAACACCATATATTTT. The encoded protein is CASSSTTGTFSGNTIYF. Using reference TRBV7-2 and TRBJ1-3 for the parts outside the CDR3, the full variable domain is GAGVSQSPSNKVTEKGKDVELRCDPISGHTALYWYRQSLGQGLEFLIYFQGNSAPDKSGLPSDRFSAERTGGSVSTLTIQRTQQEDSAVYLCASSSTTGTFSGNTIYFGEGSWLTVV.

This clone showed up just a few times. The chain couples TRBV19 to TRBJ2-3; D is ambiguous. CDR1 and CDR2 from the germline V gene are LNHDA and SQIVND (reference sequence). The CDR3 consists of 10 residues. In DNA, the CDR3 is TGTGCTTCTCCCCCCGAGACGCAGTATTTT. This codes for CASPPETQYF.

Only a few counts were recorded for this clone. The DNA of the CDR3 is TGTGCCAGCAGCTTAGTACCCGGAAACTATGGCTACACCTTC. The encoded protein is CASSLVPGNYGYTF. The V gene is TRBV7-8, the J gene TRBJ1-2; D unresolved. This CDR3 comprises 14 residues. Germline CDR1 and CDR2: SGHVS and FQNEAQ. With 1 base removed from V and 2 bases from J, the gap between germline ends came to 8 bases.

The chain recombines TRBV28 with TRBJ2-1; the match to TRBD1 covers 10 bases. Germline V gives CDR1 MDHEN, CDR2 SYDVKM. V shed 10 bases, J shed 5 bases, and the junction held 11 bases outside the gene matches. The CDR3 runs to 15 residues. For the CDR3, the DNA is TGTGCCATCAATAAAAGGGGGACAGGGGACAATGAGCAGTTCTTC. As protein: CAINKRGTGDNEQFF. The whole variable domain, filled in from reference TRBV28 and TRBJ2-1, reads DVKVTQSSRYLVKRTGEKVFLECVQDMDHENMFWYRQDPGLGLRLIYFSYDVKMKEKGDIPEGYSVSREKKERFSLILESASTNQTSMYLCAINKRGTGDNEQFFGPGTRLTVL.

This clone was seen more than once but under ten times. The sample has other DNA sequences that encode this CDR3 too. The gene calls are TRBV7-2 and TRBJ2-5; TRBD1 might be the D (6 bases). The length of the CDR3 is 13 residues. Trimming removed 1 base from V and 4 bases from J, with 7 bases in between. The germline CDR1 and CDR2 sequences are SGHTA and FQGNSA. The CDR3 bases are TGTGCCAGCAGCTTAGTCAGGGGAGAGACCCAGTACTTC. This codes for CASSLVRGETQYF.

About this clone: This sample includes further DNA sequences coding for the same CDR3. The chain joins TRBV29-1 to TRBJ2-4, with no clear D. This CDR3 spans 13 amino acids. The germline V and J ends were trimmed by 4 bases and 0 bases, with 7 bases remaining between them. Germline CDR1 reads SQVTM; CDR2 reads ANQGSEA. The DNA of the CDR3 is TGCAGCGTTGGAGGTTTAGCCAAAAACATTCAGTACTTC. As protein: CSVGGLAKNIQYF.

CDR3 in amino acids: CATEGGLADTQYF. The CDR3, as DNA: TGTGCCACTGAGGGGGGTTTGGCAGATACGCAGTATTTT. This chain connects TRBV28 to TRBJ2-3, with D perhaps TRBD1 or TRBD2 (6 bases each). CDR3 length: 13 amino acids. Germline assignment: CDR1 MDHEN and CDR2 SYDVKM. Trimming took off 10 bases at V and 4 bases at J, with 15 bases between the two ends.

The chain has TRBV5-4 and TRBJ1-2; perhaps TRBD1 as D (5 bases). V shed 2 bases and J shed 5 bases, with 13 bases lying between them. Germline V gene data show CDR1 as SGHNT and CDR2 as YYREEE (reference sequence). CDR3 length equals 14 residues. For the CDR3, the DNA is TGTGCCAGCAGCTTCGATCCAGGGCCTTATGGCTACACCTTC. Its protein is CASSFDPGPYGYTF.

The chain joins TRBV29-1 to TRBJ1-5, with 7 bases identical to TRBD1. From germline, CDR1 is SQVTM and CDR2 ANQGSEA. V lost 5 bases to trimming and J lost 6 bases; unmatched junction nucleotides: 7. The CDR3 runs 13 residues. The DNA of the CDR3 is TGCAGCGTTTCTGACAGGGACAGTCAGCCCCAGCATTTT. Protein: CSVSDRDSQPQHF.

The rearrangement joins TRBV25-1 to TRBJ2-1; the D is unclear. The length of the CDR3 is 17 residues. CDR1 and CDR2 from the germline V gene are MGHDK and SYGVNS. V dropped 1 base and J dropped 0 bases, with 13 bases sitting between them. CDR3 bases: TGTGCCAGCAGTGAATCTCGGCAAACGAGCTCCTACAATGAGCAGTTCTTC. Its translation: CASSESRQTSSYNEQFF.

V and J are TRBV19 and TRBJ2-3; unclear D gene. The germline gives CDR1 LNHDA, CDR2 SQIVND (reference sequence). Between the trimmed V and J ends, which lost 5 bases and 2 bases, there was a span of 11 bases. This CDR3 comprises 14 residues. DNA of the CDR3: TGTGCCAGTAGTCTCTCGACCTTCACAGATACGCAGTATTTT. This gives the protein CASSLSTFTDTQYF.

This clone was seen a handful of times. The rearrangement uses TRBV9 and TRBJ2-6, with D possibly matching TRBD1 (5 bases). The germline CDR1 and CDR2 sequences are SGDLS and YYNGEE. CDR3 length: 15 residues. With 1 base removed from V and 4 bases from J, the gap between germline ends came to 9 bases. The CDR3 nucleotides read TGTGCCAGCAGCGTACTAGGGGCCGGGGCCAACGTCCTGACTTTC. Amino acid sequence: CASSVLGAGANVLTF.

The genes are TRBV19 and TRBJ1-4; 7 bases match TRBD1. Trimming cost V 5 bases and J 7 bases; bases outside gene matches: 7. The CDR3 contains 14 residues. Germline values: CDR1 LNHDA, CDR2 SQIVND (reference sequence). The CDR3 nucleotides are TGTGCCAGTAGTCCGGGACAGCTCCCTGAAAAACTGTTTTTT. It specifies CASSPGQLPEKLFF.

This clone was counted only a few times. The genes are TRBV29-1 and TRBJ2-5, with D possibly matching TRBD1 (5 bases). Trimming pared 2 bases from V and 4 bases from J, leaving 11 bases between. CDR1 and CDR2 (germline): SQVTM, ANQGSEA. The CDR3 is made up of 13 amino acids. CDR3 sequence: CSVELQVGETQYF. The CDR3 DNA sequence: TGCAGCGTTGAATTACAGGTAGGAGAGACCCAGTACTTC.